This is a list of T cell receptor beta chains from one sample in a study of blood T cell repertoires in COVID-19. Only in-frame clones appear in the TCRdb table, and some are missing; sequencing was by immunoSEQ multiplex PCR. The table includes hundreds of thousands of clones, 70% to 90% detected once. Sequences were obtained from peripheral blood. The receptors stem from a woman aged 25 to 39 who had recovered from COVID-19. Each CDR3 is given with its conserved first and last residue. D genes are given only for firm matches. Size is stated for part of the rows, as once, few or many counts, or as a class when the clone is expanded.

d_gene	v_gene	abundance	j_gene	CDR3nt	CDR3aa
TRBD2	TRBV6-4	-	TRBJ2-3	TGTGCCAGCAGTGACTCACGTAGCGGGGTAGATACGCAGTATTTT	CASSDSRSGVDTQYF
-	TRBV4-3	-	TRBJ1-6	TGCGCCAGCAGCCAAGATCAGGAGGGGAACTCACCCCTCCACTTT	CASSQDQEGNSPLHF
TRBD1	TRBV5-1	-	TRBJ2-7	TGCGCCAGCAGCCTATTTCCGGGACAGGGCAAATACGAGCAGTACTTC	CASSLFPGQGKYEQYF
-	TRBV25-1	-	TRBJ1-6	TGTGCCAGCAGCCCCCCCGGGGGACCACCCTCCCCCCTCCACTTT	CASSPPGGPPSPLHF
-	TRBV20-1	-	TRBJ2-7	TGCAGTGCTAGAGCAGTCTACGAGCAGTACTTC	CSARAVYEQYF
-	TRBV2	few	TRBJ1-2	TGTGCCAGCAGGGGGCTCTATGGCTACACCTTC	CASRGLYGYTF
TRBD2	TRBV11-2	-	TRBJ2-5	TGTGCCAGCACCTCGTGGGGGGGCCAAGAGACCCAGTACTTC	CASTSWGGQETQYF
-	TRBV4-2	-	TRBJ2-5	TGTGCCAGCAGCCAAGATACGACAGGGAGGGAGACCCAGTACTTC	CASSQDTTGRETQYF
TRBD2	TRBV28	-	TRBJ2-1	TGTGCCAGCAGTCCCCCTCGGGGGGAAGTTGAGCAGTTCTTC	CASSPPRGEVEQFF
-	TRBV5-6	few	TRBJ1-6	TGTGCCAGCAGCTTGGAAGTATTCGGCACAGGGACGTTCTCTTCACCCCTCCACTTT	CASSLEVFGTGTFSSPLHF
-	TRBV19	-	TRBJ2-1	TGTGCCAGTAGTATCTTAGGGAGCTCCTACAATGAGCAGTTCTTC	CASSILGSSYNEQFF
-	TRBV19	-	TRBJ1-1	TGTGCCAGTGTTACAGGTCGGTCTGATTTTATGAACACTGAAGCTTTCTTT	CASVTGRSDFMNTEAFF
TRBD1	TRBV7-9	-	TRBJ1-2	TGTGCCAGCGGCCAGACAGGGGAGCGCTATGGCTACACCTTC	CASGQTGERYGYTF
TRBD1	TRBV30	few	TRBJ2-5	TGTGCCTGGAGTGCCACAGGGGTGGAGACCCAGTACTTC	CAWSATGVETQYF
TRBD1	TRBV9	-	TRBJ1-5	TGTGCCAGCAGCGCCGGACAGGGGATTAATCAGCCCCAGCATTTT	CASSAGQGINQPQHF
TRBD2	TRBV5-5	-	TRBJ2-1	TGTGCCAGCAGCTTGGCCTTAGCGGGGGGGTTAAATGAGCAGTTCTTC	CASSLALAGGLNEQFF
TRBD2	TRBV6-2/TRBV6-3	-	TRBJ2-2	TGTGCCAGCAGTTACGGGACTAGCGGGGACACCGGGGAGCTGTTTTTT	CASSYGTSGDTGELFF
-	TRBV4-1	-	TRBJ1-5	TGCGCCAGCAGCCAAGAAGCCCGGACAGACTATCAGCCCCAGCATTTT	CASSQEARTDYQPQHF
TRBD1	TRBV7-2	-	TRBJ2-1	TGTGCCAGCAGATCGGACAGGGGTCTTACTAATGAGCAGTTCTTC	CASRSDRGLTNEQFF
-	TRBV4-2	-	TRBJ1-2	TGTGCCAGCAGCCAAGAAGTCACAAACTATGGCTACACCTTC	CASSQEVTNYGYTF
TRBD1	TRBV5-5	-	TRBJ1-4	TGTGCCAGCAGCCCCACCCCTACTTGGACAGGTGGACGGTCTAATGAAAAACTGTTTTTT	CASSPTPTWTGGRSNEKLFF
-	TRBV2	-	TRBJ2-2	TGTGCCAGCAGTGAAAGGGCCCGGGTCGAGGGATTCACCGGGGAGCTGTTTTTT	CASSERARVEGFTGELFF